These 3 T cell receptor beta chains originate from one sample sequenced in a study of blood T cell repertoires in COVID-19. The protocol was immunoSEQ multiplex PCR, while the TCRdb copy is restricted to in-frame clones and leaves out a portion. The table has about 250,000 clones, 80% to 90% seen once. Sequencing was carried out using PBMCs or T cells enriched from blood (not recorded which). The receptors shown here come from a woman between 18 and 29 years old who had recovered from COVID-19.

The chain has TRBV28 and TRBJ1-1; 9 bases are a match to TRBD1. The germline gives CDR1 MDHEN, CDR2 SYDVKM. The V segment lost 4 bases and the J segment 1 base; nucleotides outside the gene matches: 7. The CDR3 covers 16 residues. The chain's CDR3 is CASSSYRGQGNTEAFF. As DNA, the CDR3 is TGTGCCAGCAGTTCATACAGGGGGCAGGGGAACACTGAAGCTTTCTTT.

This clone appeared a few times. This sequence joins TRBV20-1 and TRBJ1-2, with D hard to call. V was cut by 3 bases and J by 4 bases, with 24 bases left in between. Germline lookup yields CDR1 DFQATT and CDR2 SNEGSKA (reference sequence). The CDR3 spans 17 residues. The CDR3 protein is CSASGEEGVFRGYGYTF. The DNA for the CDR3 is TGCAGTGCTAGTGGTGAGGAGGGCGTCTTTCGGGGCTATGGCTACACCTTC.

This chain links TRBV5-4 with TRBJ1-6, with no clear D. Germline CDR1 and CDR2: SGHNT and YYREEE (reference sequence). The CDR3 has 15 amino acids. Between the trimmed V and J ends, which lost 1 base and 7 bases, there was a span of 12 bases. DNA for the CDR3: TGTGCCAGCAGCTTGAGGGAGGCCGGCAATTCACCCCTCCACTTT. The encoded protein is CASSLREAGNSPLHF.